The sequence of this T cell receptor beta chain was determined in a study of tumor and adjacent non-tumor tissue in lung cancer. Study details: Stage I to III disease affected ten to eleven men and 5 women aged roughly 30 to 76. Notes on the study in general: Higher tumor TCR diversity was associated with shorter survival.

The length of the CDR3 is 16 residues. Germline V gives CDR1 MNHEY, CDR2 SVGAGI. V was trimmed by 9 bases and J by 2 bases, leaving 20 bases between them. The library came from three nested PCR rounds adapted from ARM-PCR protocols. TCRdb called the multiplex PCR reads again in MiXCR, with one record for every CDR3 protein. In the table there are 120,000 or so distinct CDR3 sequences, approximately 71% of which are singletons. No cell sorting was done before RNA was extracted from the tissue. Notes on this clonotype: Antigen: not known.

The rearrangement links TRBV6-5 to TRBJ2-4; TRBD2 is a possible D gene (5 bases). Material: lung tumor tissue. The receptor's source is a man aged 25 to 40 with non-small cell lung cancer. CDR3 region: CASSLGYAGTKNIQYF. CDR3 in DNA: TGTGCCAGTTCCCTGGGGTATGCCGGGACCAAAAACATTCAGTACTTC.